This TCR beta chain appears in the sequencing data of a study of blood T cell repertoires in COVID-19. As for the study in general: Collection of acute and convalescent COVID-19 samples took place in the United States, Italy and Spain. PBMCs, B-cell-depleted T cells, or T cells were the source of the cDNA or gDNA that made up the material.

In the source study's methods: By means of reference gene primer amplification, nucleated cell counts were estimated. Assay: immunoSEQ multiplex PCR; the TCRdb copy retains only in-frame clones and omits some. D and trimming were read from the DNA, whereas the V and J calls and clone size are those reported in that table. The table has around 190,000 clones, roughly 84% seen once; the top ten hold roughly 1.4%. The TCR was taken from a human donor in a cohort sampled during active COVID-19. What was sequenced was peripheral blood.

DNA for the CDR3: TGTGCCAGCACTGCAGGGGGTGGAGGGACAGATACGCAGTATTTT. Translation gives CASTAGGGGTDTQYF. The rearrangement joins TRBV7-3 to TRBJ2-3, with D perhaps TRBD1 (7 bases). The germline V and J ends were trimmed by 7 bases and 3 bases, with 17 bases remaining between them. This CDR3 is 15 amino acids long. CDR1 and CDR2 (germline): SGHTA, FQGTGA.